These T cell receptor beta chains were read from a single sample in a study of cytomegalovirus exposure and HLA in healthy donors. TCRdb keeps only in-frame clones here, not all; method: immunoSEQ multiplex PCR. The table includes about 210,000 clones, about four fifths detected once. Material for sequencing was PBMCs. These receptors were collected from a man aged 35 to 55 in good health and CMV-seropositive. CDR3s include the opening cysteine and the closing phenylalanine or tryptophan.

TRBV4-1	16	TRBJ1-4	CASSQESGAANEKLFF
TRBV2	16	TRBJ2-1	CASVRLAEGGYNEQFF
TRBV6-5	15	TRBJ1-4	CASSYDSATNEKLFF
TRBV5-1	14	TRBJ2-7	CASSLDRGPYEQYF
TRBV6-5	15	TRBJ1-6	CASRNDNGDNSPLHF
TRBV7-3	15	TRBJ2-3	CASSSTTGGRGTQYF
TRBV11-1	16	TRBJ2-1	CASSSGTLVINNEQFF
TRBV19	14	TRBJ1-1	CASSMNNENTEAFF
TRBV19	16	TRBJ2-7	CASSIGGTSGTYEQYF
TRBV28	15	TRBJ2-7	CASSLEGSGGYEQYF
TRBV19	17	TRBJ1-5	CASSISASEGSNQPQHF
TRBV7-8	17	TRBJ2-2	CASRPPAGQPYTGELFF
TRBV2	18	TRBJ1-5	CASSERGNRWGGNQPQHF
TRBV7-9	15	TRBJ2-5	CSSSFQRQGQETQYF
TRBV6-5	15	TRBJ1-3	CASSYRGALGNTIYF
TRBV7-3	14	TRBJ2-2	CASSLGGIAGELFF
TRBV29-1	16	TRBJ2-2	CSVEGGGGRGTGELFF
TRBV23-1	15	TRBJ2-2	CASSHPPAGPGELFF
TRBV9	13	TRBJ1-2	CASSDRGLYGYTF
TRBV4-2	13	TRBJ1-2	CASSPGTVYGYTF
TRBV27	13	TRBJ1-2	CASSSAQGGGYTF
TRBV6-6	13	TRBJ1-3	CASRGLGGNTIYF